Below, 7 T cell receptor beta chains from the same sample are listed, as sequenced in a study of T cells after posttransplantation cyclophosphamide. The data were produced by immunoSEQ multiplex PCR, yet TCRdb's version contains in-frame clones alone and is incomplete. The sample was found to contain about 12,000 clones, and every one recurs. Sequencing input: PBMCs. Receptors originate from a middle-aged woman in good health, CMV-negative, and a related stem cell transplant donor.

This clone was recorded at least ten times. V usage is TRBV19 and J usage is TRBJ1-6; 9 positions match TRBD1. Germline CDR1 and CDR2: LNHDA and SQIVND (reference sequence). Trimming cost V 5 bases and J 9 bases; bases outside gene matches: 11. The length of the CDR3 is 16 residues. Written as DNA, the CDR3 is TGTGCCAGTAGTCCCCTTACAGGGGGCCTGGGTTCACCCCTCCACTTT. Protein product: CASSPLTGGLGSPLHF. The whole variable domain, remainder taken from reference TRBV19 and TRBJ1-6, is DGGITQSPKYLFRKEGQNVTLSCEQNLNHDAMYWYRQDPGQGLRLIYYSQIVNDFQKGDIAEGYSVSREKKESFPLTVTSAQKNPTAFYLCASSPLTGGLGSPLHFGNGTRLTVT.

This clone has at least ten counts. The J gene is TRBJ1-6, the V gene TRBV2, with D possibly TRBD1 on 6 matching bases. Germline V gene sequence: CDR1 SNHLY, CDR2 FYNNEI. The V and J ends lost 6 bases and 9 bases respectively, with 15 bases between them. This CDR3 has 14 residues. CDR3 amino acids: CASRGHDLGSPLHF. The CDR3, as DNA: TGTGCCAGCAGGGGACACGACCTGGGTTCACCCCTCCACTTT.

This clone was seen ten or more times. The chain is built from TRBV20-1 and TRBJ2-3; D gene unclear. V was clipped by 6 bases and J by 9 bases, with 10 bases between them. Germline assignment: CDR1 DFQATT and CDR2 SNEGSKA (reference sequence). The CDR3 extends over 10 amino acids. CDR3 DNA sequence: TGCAGTGCCGATGCCCGGACGCAGTATTTT. It yields the protein CSADARTQYF.

By share of the sample, this clone is medium-sized (0.01 to 0.1%). The V and J genes are TRBV19 and TRBJ1-3; D is undetermined. Deletions cut 3 bases from V and 0 bases from J, with 3 bases between. Germline CDR1 LNHDA, CDR2 SQIVND (reference sequence). The CDR3 consists of 13 residues. CDR3 loop: CASSIGSGNTIYF. Written as DNA, the CDR3 is TGTGCCAGTAGTATCGGCTCTGGAAACACCATATATTTT.

This clone was seen at least ten times. The V call is TRBV7-2, the J call TRBJ2-1; TRBD1 might be the D (5 bases). Trimming pared 5 bases from V and 2 bases from J, leaving 13 bases between. There are 15 residues in the CDR3. Germline V gives CDR1 SGHTA, CDR2 FQGNSA. Here the CDR3 DNA reads TGTGCCAGCAGCCCCAGTGGGGCCGCCTACAATGAGCAGTTCTTC. Its translation is CASSPSGAAYNEQFF.

The table lists this clone with many counts. This chain links TRBV12-3 or TRBV12-4 with TRBJ1-1, with no clear D. V was shortened by 2 bases and J by 7 bases, with 11 bases between the two germline ends. The CDR3 has 13 residues. In DNA form, the CDR3 reads TGTGCCAGCAGTTTAAGACTATTCGGTGAAGCTTTCTTT. The encoded protein is CASSLRLFGEAFF.

This clone was counted many times. The rearrangement joins TRBV12-3 or TRBV12-4 to TRBJ1-5; 7 positions agree with TRBD1. Trimming removed 8 bases from V and 6 bases from J; junction bases left unmatched: 13. This CDR3 contains 15 residues. In nucleotides, the CDR3 is TGTGCCAGCGCCTTAGACAGGGCCCGGGGTCAGCCCCAGCATTTT. This sequence encodes CASALDRARGQPQHF.